What follows is one T cell receptor (beta chain) and its context. The protocol was immunoSEQ multiplex PCR, while the TCRdb copy is restricted to in-frame clones and leaves out a portion. The sample yields 25,000 to 30,000 clones, 94% seen once. This record comes from a study of blood T cell repertoires in COVID-19. From germline, CDR1 is SGHRS and CDR2 YFSETQ. V lost 1 base and J 0 bases, leaving 7 bases between the germline ends. The CDR3 has 15 amino acids. This sequence joins TRBV5-1 and TRBJ2-2, with TRBD1 as a possible D gene (5 bases). The clonotype was recovered from a human donor with active COVID-19. The donor label of this sample is uncertain. Material: peripheral blood. CDR3 region: CASSLRTPNTGELFF. Here the CDR3 DNA reads TGCGCCAGCAGCTTGAGGACACCGAACACCGGGGAGCTGTTTTTT. Drawing the rest from reference TRBV5-1 and TRBJ2-2, the complete variable domain is KAGVTQTPRYLIKTRGQQVTLSCSPISGHRSVSWYQQTPGQGLQFLFEYFSETQRNKGNFPGRFSGRQFSNSRSEMNVSTLELGDSALYLCASSLRTPNTGELFFGEGSRLTVL.